Given below is one T cell receptor (beta chain) in context. Its antigen is not yet known. Base qualities are not provided; no much larger clone lies one nucleotide away. Genomic DNA was extracted with the Qiagen DNeasy kit from unsorted PBMCs and from negatively selected CD4+ and CD8+ fractions. Amplification of TCR beta CDR3 regions was done by immunoSEQ multiplex PCR with primers that anneal to V and J segments. Amplification bias was minimized using a synthetic immune receptor repertoire, and residual bias was removed computationally after sequencing. On the authors' methods: Custom Python scripts were used to quantify repertoire diversity as the Shannon entropy index. Unsorted, CD4+ and CD8+ repertoires were examined separately, except in combined analyses, for which CD4+ and CD8+ sequences were merged in silico. Drawn from immuneACCESS, this table holds only the in-frame rearrangements with V and J called that TCRdb kept. Clones are partly lost; checked studies trace under half to an unresolved V gene and leave the rest unexplained. V, J and clone size derive from that table, while D and trimming were established from the DNA sequence. Counted in this sample were roughly 77,000 clones; roughly 93% of them appeared once. Roughly 2.7% of the sample is in the top ten clones.

The data stem from a study of PD-1 blockade in classical Hodgkin lymphoma (dated by TCRdb to 2019 to 2021). Regarding the research as a whole: To define a peripheral blood immune signature of response to PD-1 blockade in classical Hodgkin lymphoma, the study combined TCR beta sequencing with CyTOF. Study-level results and caveats: Baseline TCR diversity was reported to be lower in newly diagnosed patients than in healthy donors, and even lower in relapsed/refractory patients. The study was limited to a single clinical trial cohort, and causes of repertoire differences, possibly disease activity or prior therapy, remained undefined.

Interpreted using the paper, the time point label stands for: newly diagnosed, previously untreated cHL patient sample. PBMCs from patients with newly diagnosed, previously untreated classical Hodgkin lymphoma were sequenced as a comparison group for the relapsed/refractory trial patients. Peripheral blood was collected in 8 mL Vacutainer Cell Preparation Tubes, from which PBMCs were isolated by centrifugation and then cryopreserved. The cysteine opens and the phenylalanine closes a CDR3 of 17 amino acids. Only the CDR3 portion is preserved as DNA: 51 bases, with reading frame beginning at the first base. V gives up 0 bases and J gives up 2 bases, and the segment between their germline ends measures 14 bases. Sequences SGHNT (CDR1) and YYREEE (CDR2) are obtained from the germline V gene (reference sequence).

The TCR originated in a human donor with classical Hodgkin lymphoma. The sample taken for sequencing was peripheral blood mononuclear cells (PBMCs). Here the chain combines TRBV5-4 and TRBJ2-2; the D call could be TRBD1 or TRBD2, with each sharing 6 bases. The sequenced DNA is TGTGCCAGCAGCTTGGCGACTAGGACAGTTAACACCGGGGAGCTGTTTTTT. Its translation is CASSLATRTVNTGELFF. The variable domain in full, with residues beyond the CDR3 obtained from the reference TRBV5-4 and TRBJ2-2 genes, is ETGVTQSPTHLIKTRGQQVTLRCSSQSGHNTVSWYQQALGQGPQFIFQYYREEENGRGNFPPRFSGLQFPNYSSELNVNALELDDSALYLCASSLATRTVNTGELFFGEGSRLTVL.